This T cell receptor (beta chain) was identified in a study of Graves' ophthalmopathy and Graves' hyperthyroidism. Study-wide background: Stable hyperthyroidism meant no ophthalmopathy within 18 months of follow-up. Findings and limits, study-wide: In blood, most expanded thyroid clonotypes above 0.001 frequency were also detected.

The germline V gene encodes CDR1 DFQATT and CDR2 SNEGSKA (reference sequence). This CDR3 contains 15 residues. V shed 4 bases, J shed 10 bases, and the junction held 11 bases outside the gene matches. New diagnoses, under 2 months' duration, and ages 18 to 65 characterized the hyperthyroidism patients. Other autoimmune disease, uncontrolled infection, pregnancy and lactation led to exclusion. This clonotype was detected a few times. Its matching antigen is unknown. Amplification of TCR beta CDR3 regions used RNA transcripts. RT-PCR was first run with HTBI primers, then multiplex PCR in a second round. One entry per CDR3 protein, called by TCRdb with MiXCR from the multiplex PCR reads. The sample yields 900,000 to 1,200,000 distinct CDR3 sequences, 35% to 40% seen once.

The J gene is TRBJ1-6, the V gene TRBV20-1; 9 bases fit TRBD1. The clonotype comes from an adult man with Graves' hyperthyroidism. The sample taken for sequencing was peripheral blood or thyroid tissue (not recorded which). The CDR3 region is CSAKIPRTGASPLHF. CDR3 sequence (DNA): TGCAGTGCTAAGATCCCCCGGACAGGGGCATCACCCCTCCACTTT.